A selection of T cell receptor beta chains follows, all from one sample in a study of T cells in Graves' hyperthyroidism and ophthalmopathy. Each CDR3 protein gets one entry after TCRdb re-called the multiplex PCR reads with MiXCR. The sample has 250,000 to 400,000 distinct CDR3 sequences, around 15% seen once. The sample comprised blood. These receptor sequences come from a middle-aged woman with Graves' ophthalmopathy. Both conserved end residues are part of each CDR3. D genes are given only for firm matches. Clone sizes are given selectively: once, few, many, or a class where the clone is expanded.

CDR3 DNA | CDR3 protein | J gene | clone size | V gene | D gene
TGTGCCAGCAGTGGGAAAGAGAACACTGAAGCTTTCTTT | CASSGKENTEAFF | TRBJ1-1 | many | TRBV6-1 | -
TGCAGTGCTAGAGATTCTGGGAGCGGGAGGATGTACGAGCAGTACTTC | CSARDSGSGRMYEQYF | TRBJ2-7 | few | TRBV20-1 | TRBD2
TGTGCCAGTAGCTTAGCGGGAGACTACAATGAGCAGTTCTTC | CASSLAGDYNEQFF | TRBJ2-1 | few | TRBV19 | TRBD2
TGTGCCACCTACCCGACAGGGCCAGAAGAGACCCAGTACTTC | CATYPTGPEETQYF | TRBJ2-5 | many | TRBV28 | TRBD1
TGTGCCAGTAGCTTAAGGGACAGGGTTGGCTACACCTTC | CASSLRDRVGYTF | TRBJ1-2 | many | TRBV19 | TRBD1
TGTGCCAGCAGTTTAGGTCTGGGTTGGTACGAGCAGTTCTTC | CASSLGLGWYEQFF | TRBJ2-1 | many | TRBV27 | -
TGTGCCAGCAGCTTGTTGAGGGGGATTTATGGCTACACCTTC | CASSLLRGIYGYTF | TRBJ1-2 | - | TRBV5-6 | -
TGTGCCAGCAGCTTTACTACCGGGACTAGCGGGAGGAGTCGCACAGATACGCAGTATTTT | CASSFTTGTSGRSRTDTQYF | TRBJ2-3 | many | TRBV7-2 | TRBD2
TGTGCCAGCAGCCAAAGAGAGGGGACGGGGGAGCAGTACTTC | CASSQREGTGEQYF | TRBJ2-7 | few | TRBV3-1 | -
TGTGCCACCAGGGCCGGGGACAGTATCATGAACACTGAAGCTTTCTTT | CATRAGDSIMNTEAFF | TRBJ1-1 | many | TRBV6-1 | TRBD1
TGTGCCAGCAGGCCTGACAGGTTGTATGAAAAACTGTTTTTT | CASRPDRLYEKLFF | TRBJ1-4 | many | TRBV6-1 | -
TGTGCCAGTATGGGCGACAGGTATGGCTACACCTTC | CASMGDRYGYTF | TRBJ1-2 | few | TRBV19 | -
TGTGCCAGTATCACAACAGGGGCGCAAGGCGGCTACACCTTC | CASITTGAQGGYTF | TRBJ1-2 | many | TRBV19 | TRBD1
TGTGCCAGCAGCCCCGACAGCAAAGGGACCCAGTACTTC | CASSPDSKGTQYF | TRBJ2-5 | few | TRBV2 | -
TGCAGCGCAGGGACATCGAGCACTGAAGCTTTCTTT | CSAGTSSTEAFF | TRBJ1-1 | many | TRBV29-1 | -
TGTGCCAGCAGTGAAGGATGGCGGGCCTACGAGCAGTACTTC | CASSEGWRAYEQYF | TRBJ2-7 | many | TRBV2 | -
TGTGCCAGCAGCTTCCTAGCGGGGGGTTACACCGGGGAGCTGTTTTTT | CASSFLAGGYTGELFF | TRBJ2-2 | - | TRBV5-6 | TRBD2
TGTGCCAGCAGCCCAAGACTCAGGAACACCGGGGAGCTGTTTTTT | CASSPRLRNTGELFF | TRBJ2-2 | many | TRBV11-2 | -
TGTGCCAGCAGCGGGCGGGACAGCTACGAGCAGTACTTC | CASSGRDSYEQYF | TRBJ2-7 | few | TRBV5-6 | -
TGTGCCAGCGGACCTTGGGACACTGAAGCTTTCTTT | CASGPWDTEAFF | TRBJ1-1 | many | TRBV27 | -
TGTGCCAGCAGCTTCATAATTGGGGGACCAATGAACACTGAAGCTTTCTTT | CASSFIIGGPMNTEAFF | TRBJ1-1 | - | TRBV11-2 | -
TGCGCCAGCAGCCAAGAGGGGACAGGGGGCGCGGGAAATTCACCCCTCCACTTT | CASSQEGTGGAGNSPLHF | TRBJ1-6 | few | TRBV4-1 | TRBD1
TGTGCCAGCAGTTACGAGAAGTCTTCTATGAACACTGAAGCTTTCTTT | CASSYEKSSMNTEAFF | TRBJ1-1 | many | TRBV6-5 | -
TGCGCCAGCAGTGACGTGACTAGCGGGCCTTCCTACAATGAGCAGTTCTTC | CASSDVTSGPSYNEQFF | TRBJ2-1 | many | TRBV10-2 | TRBD2
TGCGCCAGCAGCCAACGGGAAAACGCGAGGGATTCACCCCTCCACTTT | CASSQRENARDSPLHF | TRBJ1-6 | - | TRBV4-1 | -
TGTGCCACCTCCCGGGGGAACTATGGCTACACCTTC | CATSRGNYGYTF | TRBJ1-2 | once | TRBV24-1 | -
TGTGCCAGCAGCCAAGATTTATTAGGTGAAGCTTTCTTT | CASSQDLLGEAFF | TRBJ1-1 | few | TRBV14 | -
TGTGCCAGCATCCGAAACAGGGTGGGAAATGAAAAACTGTTTTTT | CASIRNRVGNEKLFF | TRBJ1-4 | - | TRBV2 | -
TGTGCCAGCCAACGAGGAGATACGCAGTATTTT | CASQRGDTQYF | TRBJ2-3 | many | TRBV6-1 | -
TGTGCCACCAGCACCGACAGTAGCAATCAGCCCCAGCATTTT | CATSTDSSNQPQHF | TRBJ1-5 | many | TRBV15 | -
TGTGCCAGTAGTACAGGGTTTGGCTACACCTTC | CASSTGFGYTF | TRBJ1-2 | many | TRBV19 | -
TGTGCCAGCAGTGCAACAGGGAAACCGGAGACCCAGTACTTC | CASSATGKPETQYF | TRBJ2-5 | many | TRBV2 | -
TGTGCCAGCGGACAACCTGAAGCTTTCTTT | CASGQPEAFF | TRBJ1-1 | many | TRBV11-2 | -
TGCAGTGCTAGAGTCGGGAGGGGCTACACCTTC | CSARVGRGYTF | TRBJ1-2 | many | TRBV20-1 | -
TGCAGTGCTAGTAACCCAATGCGCACAGATACGCAGTATTTT | CSASNPMRTDTQYF | TRBJ2-3 | once | TRBV20-1 | -
TGTGCCAGCAGCTTGGTGGGGCAGACTCTGAACACTGAAGCTTTCTTT | CASSLVGQTLNTEAFF | TRBJ1-1 | - | TRBV7-6 | -
TGCAGTGCTAGAGGCCTCTTATCCCGACAGGGCCAGGGGGATGAAAAACTGTTTTTT | CSARGLLSRQGQGDEKLFF | TRBJ1-4 | - | TRBV20-1 | TRBD1
TGCAGTGCCCTGACAGGGAGAGATACGCAGTATTTT | CSALTGRDTQYF | TRBJ2-3 | many | TRBV20-1 | TRBD1
TGTGCCAGCCGGGTCGTGGTCGGGAGCAATCAGCCCCAGCATTTT | CASRVVVGSNQPQHF | TRBJ1-5 | - | TRBV18 | -
TGTGCCAGCTCGAGGGGGTTTGACACTGAAGCTTTCTTT | CASSRGFDTEAFF | TRBJ1-1 | - | TRBV18 | -
TGCAGCGTTGGGGACAGGGAAGCCGGGGAGCTGTTTTTT | CSVGDREAGELFF | TRBJ2-2 | many | TRBV29-1 | TRBD1
TGTGCCAGCAGCTTACAAACAGGGTTTGGAAACACCATATATTTT | CASSLQTGFGNTIYF | TRBJ1-3 | few | TRBV5-6 | -
TGTGCCAGCAGTTTAAGTCAGGCGGGAGGAAGAGAGCAGTACTTC | CASSLSQAGGREQYF | TRBJ2-7 | - | TRBV27 | TRBD2
TGTGCCAGCAGTACCATAGCTAGCGGGAGATGGTCTTTTGAGCAGTACTTC | CASSTIASGRWSFEQYF | TRBJ2-7 | few | TRBV28 | TRBD2
TGCGCCAGCAGCTTGGGCAACAGGGCCACGAGGAACACTGAAGCTTTCTTT | CASSLGNRATRNTEAFF | TRBJ1-1 | many | TRBV5-1 | -
TGTGCCAGCAGCTTACAGAAGAACACTGAAGCTTTCTTT | CASSLQKNTEAFF | TRBJ1-1 | few | TRBV5-5 | -
TGTGCCAGCAGACTACAGGCGAACACCGGGGAGCTGTTTTTT | CASRLQANTGELFF | TRBJ2-2 | many | TRBV6-1 | -
TGTGCCAGCAGCTTAGATGGATCTAGCCAAGAGACCCAGTACTTC | CASSLDGSSQETQYF | TRBJ2-5 | many | TRBV7-2 | -
TGTGCCAGCAGCCGAGGACAGGGGGTCAATTCACCCCTCCACTTT | CASSRGQGVNSPLHF | TRBJ1-6 | once | TRBV7-2 | TRBD1
TGCGCCAGCAGACAGTCCGACACAGATACGCAGTATTTT | CASRQSDTDTQYF | TRBJ2-3 | - | TRBV5-1 | -
TGTGCCAGCAGCTTAGCCGGATTTGGCTACGAGCAGTACTTC | CASSLAGFGYEQYF | TRBJ2-7 | many | TRBV11-2 | -
TGTGCCAGCAGTGAAGCCTACCTTCTAGCTACGGAGCAGTACTTC | CASSEAYLLATEQYF | TRBJ2-7 | few | TRBV6-1 | -
TGTGCCAGCAGTAATCGACAGTTTGAAGCTTTCTTT | CASSNRQFEAFF | TRBJ1-1 | many | TRBV6-1 | -
TGCAGTGCTAGAGATCCACTAGCGGGAGTCTTCGAGCAGTACTTC | CSARDPLAGVFEQYF | TRBJ2-7 | many | TRBV20-1 | TRBD2
TGTGCCAGCTCACCGAGGTGGACGGAGACCCAGTACTTC | CASSPRWTETQYF | TRBJ2-5 | few | TRBV18 | -
TGTGCCACCAGCACCCGGGACAGGAACACTGAAGCTTTCTTT | CATSTRDRNTEAFF | TRBJ1-1 | many | TRBV15 | TRBD1
TGCGCCAGCAGCCCGGACACAGGGGCAGGTGAGCAGTTCTTC | CASSPDTGAGEQFF | TRBJ2-1 | - | TRBV5-1 | TRBD1
TGTGCCAGCTCCCGTGAGGGGGCCCAAAATTCACCCCTCCACTTT | CASSREGAQNSPLHF | TRBJ1-6 | - | TRBV18 | TRBD1
TGTGCCAGCAGCTTGTTGGGACCTCTAATCCTGAACACTGAAGCTTTCTTT | CASSLLGPLILNTEAFF | TRBJ1-1 | - | TRBV5-8 | -